These 26 T cell receptor beta chains were all obtained from the same sample, sequenced in a study of T cells in Graves' hyperthyroidism and ophthalmopathy. Regions amplified from RNA transcripts were the TCR beta CDR3 regions. TCR CDR3 regions were first amplified by RT-PCR with HTBI primers. TCRdb called the multiplex PCR reads again in MiXCR, with one record for every CDR3 protein. This sample has roughly 24,000 distinct CDR3 sequences, with roughly 45% found just once. The sequenced sample consisted of blood. The receptor source for this set is a woman aged 25 to 45 with Graves' hyperthyroidism.

The chain carries TRBV6-5 and TRBJ2-7; D remains ambiguous. V dropped 8 bases and J dropped 4 bases, with 12 bases sitting between them. This CDR3 spans 12 amino acids. CDR1 is MNHEY and CDR2 is SVGAGI in the germline V gene. This CDR3 reads CASSPSLYEQYF. DNA for the CDR3: TGTGCCAGCTCCCCCTCTCTTTACGAGCAGTACTTC.

This clonotype was recorded at least ten times. The chain employs TRBV6-5 and TRBJ2-6, with 8 positions matching TRBD2. Germline assignment: CDR1 MNHEY and CDR2 SVGAGI. V lost 10 bases and J lost 1; bases outside the gene matches: 3. The CDR3 length is 14 residues. CDR3 sequence reads: CATGGGSGANVLTF. The CDR3 DNA sequence: TGTGCCACCGGGGGGGGGTCTGGGGCCAACGTCCTGACTTTC.

The chain links TRBV5-1 to TRBJ2-1; 12 bases map to TRBD2. CDR3 length: 15 amino acids. Germline V gene data show CDR1 as SGHRS and CDR2 as YFSETQ. With 4 bases clipped from V and 7 bases from J, the junction kept 6 bases outside the gene matches. The CDR3 DNA follows: TGCGCCAGCAGCCAACTAGCGGGGGGCGATAATGAGCAGTTCTTC. Its translation is CASSQLAGGDNEQFF.

The chain combines TRBV29-1 with TRBJ2-1; TRBD2 is a possible D gene (6 bases). Trimming cost V 2 bases and J 5 bases, with 10 bases left between them. Germline V gene data show CDR1 as SQVTM and CDR2 as ANQGSEA. The CDR3 spans 13 residues. The DNA for the CDR3 is TGCAGCGTTGAATCGGTAGCGGACAATGAGCAGTTCTTC. It yields the protein CSVESVADNEQFF.

This clonotype has ten or more counts. V and J are TRBV3-1 and TRBJ1-2; TRBD1 matches 8 bases. This CDR3 has 12 residues. The germline V gene encodes CDR1 LGHDT and CDR2 YNNKEL (reference sequence). Trimming at V came to 3 bases and at J to 10 bases, leaving 4 bases not matched to a gene. The CDR3 loop is CASSHGQGAYTF. As DNA, the CDR3 is TGTGCCAGCAGCCACGGACAGGGTGCCTACACCTTC.

The chain is built from TRBV11-2 and TRBJ2-5; D remains ambiguous. Germline lookup yields CDR1 SGHAT and CDR2 FQNNGV. V was pared by 5 bases and J by 2 bases, with 12 bases between. The CDR3 sequence is 14 residues long. CDR3 residues: CASSEEIGQETQYF. The CDR3 coding sequence is TGTGCCAGCAGCGAGGAGATCGGACAAGAGACCCAGTACTTC. Combining the CDR3 with reference TRBV11-2 and TRBJ2-5 gives the whole variable domain EAGVAQSPRYKIIEKRQSVAFWCNPISGHATLYWYQQILGQGPKLLIQFQNNGVVDDSQLPKDRFSAERLKGVDSTLKIQPAKLEDSAVYLCASSEEIGQETQYFGPGTRLLVL.

The gene calls are TRBV20-1 and TRBJ2-7; 12 positions agree with TRBD2. V was pared by 6 bases and J by 4 bases, with 7 bases of the junction left unmatched. This CDR3 is built from 14 residues. Germline loops: CDR1 DFQATT, CDR2 SNEGSKA (reference sequence). CDR3 in amino acids: CSARTSGTDYEQYF. CDR3 DNA sequence: TGCAGTGCCCGGACTAGCGGGACAGATTACGAGCAGTACTTC.

This clonotype was detected ten times or more. The V and J genes are TRBV5-4 and TRBJ2-5; D may be TRBD1 (6 bases). CDR3 size: 16 residues. V was shortened by 5 bases and J by 2 bases, with 19 bases between the two germline ends. CDR1 and CDR2 from the germline V gene are SGHNT and YYREEE (reference sequence). CDR3 nucleotides: TGTGCCAGCAGGCGGGCTGGGTGGGGGCGGCAAGAGACCCAGTACTTC. This gives the protein CASRRAGWGRQETQYF.

This sequence joins TRBV7-9 and TRBJ2-3; 9 bases map to TRBD2. V lost 7 bases, J lost 0 bases, and 8 bases stayed unmatched. The CDR3 consists of 16 residues. Germline CDR1 and CDR2: SEHNR and FQNEAQ (reference sequence). CDR3 nucleotide sequence: TGTGCCAGCATCGGGGCTAGCGGGGTTAGCACAGATACGCAGTATTTT. It is translated as CASIGASGVSTDTQYF.

A single count supports this clonotype. The junction and the germline gene differ at one end; a read error may be behind it. The chain is built from TRBV7-7 and TRBJ2-5; D uncertain. This CDR3 has 17 residues. Germline values: CDR1 SSHAT, CDR2 FNYEAQ (reference sequence). Here the CDR3 reads CASTLAPQAAPMETQYF. CDR3 DNA sequence: TGTGCTAGCACCTTAGCTCCCCAGGCGGCGCCCATGGAGACCCAGTACTTC.

The V call is TRBV15, the J call TRBJ2-5, with 10 bases matching TRBD2. The CDR3 is made up of 16 amino acids. Germline loops: CDR1 LNHNV, CDR2 YYDKDF (reference sequence). J lost 5 bases, V lost 4 bases, and 10 bases had no gene match. Here the CDR3 reads CATSTGLADYGETQYF. The CDR3 DNA sequence: TGTGCCACCAGCACCGGACTAGCGGACTATGGGGAGACCCAGTACTTC.

The chain has TRBV2 and TRBJ2-7, with unresolved D. Germline values: CDR1 SNHLY, CDR2 FYNNEI. The CDR3 covers 13 residues. Trimming took off 6 bases at V and 1 base at J, with 10 bases between the two ends. The CDR3 protein is CASRSWGSYEQYF. CDR3 DNA sequence: TGTGCCAGCAGATCTTGGGGTTCCTACGAGCAGTACTTC.

This chain's CDR3 is CATSDLQTATYNEQFF. Here the CDR3 DNA reads TGTGCCACCAGTGATTTGCAGACTGCTACCTACAATGAGCAGTTCTTC. The chain is built from TRBV24-1 and TRBJ2-1; unclear D gene. This CDR3 contains 16 residues. Trimming shortened V by 0 bases and J by 2 bases, and 10 bases separated the two germline ends. CDR1 and CDR2 from the germline V gene are KGHDR and SFDVKD.

The sample holds many counts of this clonotype. This sequence joins TRBV28 and TRBJ2-7, with 11 bases fitting TRBD2. Germline V gene lookup returns CDR1 MDHEN and CDR2 SYDVKM. This CDR3 region has 15 residues. The junction had 12 bases not matched to a gene; V was cut back by 8 bases and J by 6 bases. The chain's CDR3 is CASGSLAGGSAEQYF. CDR3 DNA sequence: TGTGCCAGCGGATCTCTAGCGGGAGGTTCGGCCGAGCAGTACTTC.

This clonotype ranks as medium-sized. CDR3 sequence (DNA): TGTGCCAGCAGTGTTTGGGGACCTGGGGCCAACGTCCTGACTTTC. Its protein product is CASSVWGPGANVLTF. V usage is TRBV2 and J usage is TRBJ2-6; tentatively, D is TRBD1 or TRBD2 (5 bases each). V lost 4 bases and J 2 bases, leaving 9 bases between the germline ends. This CDR3 has 15 amino acids. Germline V CDR1 and CDR2: SNHLY, FYNNEI.

This clonotype was seen at least ten times. The chain couples TRBV5-8 to TRBJ2-1, with D tentatively TRBD1 (5 bases). V was shortened by 2 bases and J by 1 base, with 7 bases between the two germline ends. CDR1 and CDR2 (germline): SGHTS, YDEGEE. The CDR3 extends over 14 amino acids. The CDR3 loop reads CASSFTGSYNEQFF. The CDR3 DNA is TGTGCCAGCAGCTTTACAGGATCCTACAATGAGCAGTTCTTC.

The chain has TRBV7-8 and TRBJ1-2; a weak D match, TRBD1 (6 bases). In germline, CDR1 is SGHVS, CDR2 FQNEAQ. There are 12 residues in the CDR3. Trimming pared 5 bases from V and 11 bases from J, leaving 15 bases between. This CDR3 is CASSIRDTIYTF. In DNA, the CDR3 is TGTGCCAGCAGCATCCGGGACACGATTTACACCTTC.

This chain connects TRBV12-3 or TRBV12-4 to TRBJ1-3, with D uncertain. Trimming cost V 7 bases and J 4 bases, with 11 bases left between them. This CDR3 spans 13 amino acids. The DNA for the CDR3 is TGTGCCAGCACCATTCCGTGGGGAAACACCATATATTTT. It translates to CASTIPWGNTIYF.

The table lists this clonotype with many counts. The rearrangement joins TRBV11-2 to TRBJ1-4; 8 bases fit TRBD1. The CDR3 runs 15 residues. Germline loops: CDR1 SGHAT, CDR2 FQNNGV. V dropped 2 bases and J dropped 8; count of bases not matched to a gene: 7. The CDR3 coding sequence is TGTGCCAGCAGCTTACAGGGGGCGGATGGAGAAAAACTGTTTTTT. Translated, it gives CASSLQGADGEKLFF.

Concerning this clonotype itself: Compared with germline, one end of the junction differs, possibly owing to a read error. The chain couples TRBV28 to TRBJ1-4; maybe TRBD1 (5 bases). The CDR3 loop spans 14 amino acids. Germline V gene lookup returns CDR1 MDHEN and CDR2 SYDVKM. The CDR3 sequence is CAGSTQIGDEKLFF. DNA for the CDR3: TGTGCCGGCAGTACTCAGATAGGGGATGAAAAACTGTTCTTT.

Relative to its sample, this clonotype is medium-sized. In nucleotides, the CDR3 is TGTGCCAGCAGCGTAGGGCCGCTACATAATTCACCCCTCCACTTT. Amino acid sequence: CASSVGPLHNSPLHF. The chain carries TRBV9 and TRBJ1-6; D is ambiguous. The length of the CDR3 is 15 residues. V was shortened by 0 bases and J by 5 bases, with 9 bases between the two germline ends. Germline CDR1 reads SGDLS; CDR2 reads YYNGEE.

This clonotype was counted at least ten times. This chain uses TRBV20-1 with TRBJ2-3; D unclear. Germline V gives CDR1 DFQATT, CDR2 SNEGSKA (reference sequence). Trimming shortened V by 5 bases and J by 4 bases, and 13 bases separated the two germline ends. The CDR3 contains 13 residues. The chain's CDR3 is CSADTGRSDTQYF. For the CDR3, the DNA is TGCAGTGCTGACACCGGACGATCAGATACGCAGTATTTT.

V usage is TRBV2 and J usage is TRBJ2-2; 7 nucleotides align to TRBD1. V dropped 4 bases and J dropped 8; count of bases not matched to a gene: 4. CDR1 and CDR2 from the germline V gene are SNHLY and FYNNEI. The CDR3 length is 13 residues. CDR3 in amino acids: CASSVWGQGELFF. The CDR3 DNA sequence: TGTGCCAGCAGTGTATGGGGACAGGGGGAGCTGTTTTTT.

This clonotype was seen many times. The chain couples TRBV9 to TRBJ2-3; D not certain. CDR1 and CDR2 (germline): SGDLS, YYNGEE. The CDR3 runs 15 residues. V gave up 3 bases and J gave up 4 bases, with 15 bases separating them. This chain's CDR3 is CASSGEARFADTQYF. DNA for the CDR3: TGTGCCAGCAGCGGAGAGGCGAGGTTTGCAGATACGCAGTATTTT.

This clonotype was detected many times. The chain employs TRBV6-2 or TRBV6-3 and TRBJ2-1; 8 bases line up with TRBD2. Germline-derived CDR1 and CDR2 are MNHEY and SVGEGT. The CDR3 is made up of 16 amino acids. With 0 bases clipped from V and 5 bases from J, the junction kept 6 bases outside the gene matches. CDR3 sequence reads: CASSYSGREVNNEQFF. The DNA of the CDR3 is TGTGCCAGCAGTTACTCGGGGCGGGAGGTTAACAATGAGCAGTTCTTC.

Ten or more counts support this clonotype. The rearrangement uses TRBV14 and TRBJ2-3; D is ambiguous. The V and J ends lost 2 bases and 2 bases respectively, with 14 bases between them. CDR3 length: 16 residues. The germline gives CDR1 SGHDN, CDR2 FVKESK. In DNA form, the CDR3 reads TGTGCCAGCAGCCAAAGAGTACAGACCTACACAGATACGCAGTATTTT. Translating it yields CASSQRVQTYTDTQYF. The full variable domain, completed using reference TRBV14 and TRBJ2-3, is EAGVTQFPSHSVIEKGQTVTLRCDPISGHDNLYWYRRVMGKEIKFLLHFVKESKQDESGMPNNRFLAERTGGTYSTLKVQPAELEDSGVYFCASSQRVQTYTDTQYFGPGTRLTVL.